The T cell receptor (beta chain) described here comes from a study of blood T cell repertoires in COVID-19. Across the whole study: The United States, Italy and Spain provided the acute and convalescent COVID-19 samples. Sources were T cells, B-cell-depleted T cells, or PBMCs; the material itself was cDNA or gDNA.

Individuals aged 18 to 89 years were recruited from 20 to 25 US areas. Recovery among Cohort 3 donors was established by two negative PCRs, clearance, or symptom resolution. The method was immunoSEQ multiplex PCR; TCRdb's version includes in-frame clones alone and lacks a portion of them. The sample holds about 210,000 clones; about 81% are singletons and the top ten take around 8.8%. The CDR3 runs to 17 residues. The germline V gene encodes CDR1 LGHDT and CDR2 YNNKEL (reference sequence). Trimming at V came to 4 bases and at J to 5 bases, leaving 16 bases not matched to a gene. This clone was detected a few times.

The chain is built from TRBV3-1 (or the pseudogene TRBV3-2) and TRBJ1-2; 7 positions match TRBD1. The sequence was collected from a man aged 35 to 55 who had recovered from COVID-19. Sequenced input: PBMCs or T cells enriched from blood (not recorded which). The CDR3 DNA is TGTGCCAGCAGCCCTTCAGAGGGACAGTCGTCCCCTTATGGCTACACCTTC. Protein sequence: CASSPSEGQSSPYGYTF.